This TCR beta chain was obtained from a study of OX40 agonist ivuxolimab in advanced cancers. About the research overall: Every patient in dose escalation had hepatocellular carcinoma, melanoma, renal cell or head and neck cancer. In three patients, partial responses were observed, one with hepatocellular carcinoma and two with cutaneous melanoma.

A note on this clone: Its matching antigen is unknown.

Produced via immunoSEQ multiplex PCR; TCRdb's table is partial and in-frame only. The sample yields under 90,000 clones, roughly 85% seen once. This CDR3 contains 16 residues. V was cut by 5 bases and J by 0 bases, with 16 bases left in between. The germline V gene has CDR1 MNHEY and CDR2 SMNVEV (reference sequence). Points from the study as a whole: There was clonal expansion of CD4+ and CD8+ blood T cells by week 6 at 0.1 to 3.0 mg/kg. CD4+ T cells averaged fewer expanded clones than CD8+ T cells.

The receptor comes from an adult with an advanced solid tumor such as melanoma, head and neck, liver or kidney cancer. The rearrangement links TRBV27 to TRBJ1-2; perhaps TRBD1 as D (6 bases). Source: CD4+ or CD8+ T cells sorted from blood, taken in a trial of the OX40 agonist ivuxolimab. In DNA, the CDR3 is TGTGCCAGCAGTATCCAACAGGGTTCCCCTAACTATGGCTACACCTTC. This gives the protein CASSIQQGSPNYGYTF.